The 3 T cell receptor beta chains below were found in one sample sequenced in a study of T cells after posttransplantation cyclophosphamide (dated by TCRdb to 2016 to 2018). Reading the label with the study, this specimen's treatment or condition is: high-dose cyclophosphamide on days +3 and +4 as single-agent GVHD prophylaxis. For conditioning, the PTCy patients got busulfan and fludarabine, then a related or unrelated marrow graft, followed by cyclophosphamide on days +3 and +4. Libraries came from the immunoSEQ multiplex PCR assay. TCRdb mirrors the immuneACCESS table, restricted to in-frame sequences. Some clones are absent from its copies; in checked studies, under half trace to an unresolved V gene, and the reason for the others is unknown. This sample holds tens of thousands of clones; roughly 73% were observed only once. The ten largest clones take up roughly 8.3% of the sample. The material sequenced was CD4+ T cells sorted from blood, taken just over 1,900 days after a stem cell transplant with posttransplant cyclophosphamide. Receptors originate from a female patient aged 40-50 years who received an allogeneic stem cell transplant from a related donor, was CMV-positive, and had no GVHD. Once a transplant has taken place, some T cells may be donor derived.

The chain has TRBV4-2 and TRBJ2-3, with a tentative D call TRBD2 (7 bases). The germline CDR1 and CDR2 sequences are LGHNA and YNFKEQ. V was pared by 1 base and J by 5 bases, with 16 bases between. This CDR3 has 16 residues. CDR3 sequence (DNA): TGTGCCAGCAGCCAAGTGCGAGGGGGGGCCGTAGATACGCAGTATTTT. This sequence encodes CASSQVRGGAVDTQYF.

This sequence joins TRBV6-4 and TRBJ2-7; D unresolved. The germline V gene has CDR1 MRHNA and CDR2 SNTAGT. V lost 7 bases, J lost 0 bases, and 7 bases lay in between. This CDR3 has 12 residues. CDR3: CASTRASYEQYF. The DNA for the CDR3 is TGTGCCAGCACGCGTGCCTCCTACGAGCAGTACTTC.

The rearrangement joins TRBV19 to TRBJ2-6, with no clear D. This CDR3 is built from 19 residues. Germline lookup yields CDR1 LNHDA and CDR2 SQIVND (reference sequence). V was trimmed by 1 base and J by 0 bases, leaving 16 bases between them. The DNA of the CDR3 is TGTGCCAGTAGTATAGTCCTGACAAGCTCCGTCTCTGGGGCCAACGTCCTGACTTTC. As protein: CASSIVLTSSVSGANVLTF.